These 17 T cell receptor beta chains came from one sample sequenced in a study of cytomegalovirus exposure and HLA in healthy donors. Use of 60 Vbeta and 13 Jbeta primers characterized the PCR. Sequenced by immunoSEQ multiplex PCR; TCRdb stores in-frame clones only, minus some. The data show about 94,000 clones, with roughly 80% seen just once and about 7% held by the top ten. The sequenced sample consisted of PBMCs. The receptors come from a man between 40 and 49 years old in good health and CMV-seropositive.

This clone was observed a few times. The chain joins TRBV29-1 to TRBJ2-3; 12 bases line up with TRBD2. The CDR3 contains 15 residues. In germline, CDR1 is SQVTM, CDR2 ANQGSEA. The V segment lost 6 bases and the J segment 5 bases; nucleotides outside the gene matches: 9. The CDR3 here is CSVPGLAGYGDTQYF. The DNA of the CDR3 is TGCAGCGTGCCGGGACTAGCGGGTTACGGAGATACGCAGTATTTT.

The chain recombines TRBV10-2 with TRBJ2-1, with D unclear. CDR1 is WSHSY, CDR2 SAAADI, per germline. V was shortened by 5 bases and J by 9 bases, with 11 bases between the two germline ends. The CDR3 sequence is 12 residues long. CDR3 region: CASSIAEPEQFF. DNA for the CDR3: TGCGCCAGCAGTATCGCAGAACCTGAGCAGTTCTTC.

V is TRBV6-1 and J is TRBJ2-7; 7 bases match TRBD1. This CDR3 has 14 residues. Looked up from germline, CDR1 is MNHNS and CDR2 is SASEGT. Germline trimming cut 2 bases from V and 5 bases from J; bases unmatched to any gene: 6. CDR3 nucleotides: TGTGCCAGCAGTGAAAGAGGCCAGGGGGACGAGCAGTACTTC. This gives the protein CASSERGQGDEQYF.

J is TRBJ2-5 and V is TRBV5-1, with 12 bases fitting TRBD2. The DNA end lines up better with TRBJ2-7; the J call may be wrong. Germline lookup yields CDR1 SGHRS and CDR2 YFSETQ. This CDR3 is built from 15 residues. The CDR3 coding sequence is TGCGCCAGCAGGCAACGGACTAGCGGGAACTACGAGCAGTACTTC. Translation gives CASRQRTSGNYEQYF.

This rearrangement joins TRBV4-1 to TRBJ1-5; tentatively, D is TRBD1 (5 bases). Germline V gives CDR1 MGHRA, CDR2 YSYEKL. The CDR3 has 20 amino acids. The ends were cut back, 4 bases at V and 2 bases at J, with 27 bases in the middle. The CDR3 DNA follows: TGCGCCAGCAGCCGTCTTATCCTAGGGGCCCTCCCCGGGCGCAATCAGCCCCAGCATTTT. It is translated as CASSRLILGALPGRNQPQHF.

The chain recombines TRBV6-5 with TRBJ2-5, with TRBD2 as a possible D gene (5 bases). The J call could be wrong; TRBJ2-7 is a better fit for the DNA end. The CDR3 runs to 15 residues. Germline V gene sequence: CDR1 MNHEY, CDR2 SVGAGI. CDR3 sequence: CASSYSSALSYEQYF. CDR3 in DNA: TGTGCCAGCAGTTACTCTAGCGCCCTCTCCTACGAGCAGTACTTC.

The chain has TRBV7-8 and TRBJ2-3; the D is unclear. This CDR3 comprises 14 residues. The ends were cut back, 0 bases at V and 2 bases at J, with 6 bases in the middle. Germline V gene data show CDR1 as SGHVS and CDR2 as FQNEAQ. The CDR3 sequence: CASSLAGFTDTQYF. Here the CDR3 DNA reads TGTGCCAGCAGCTTAGCTGGCTTCACAGATACGCAGTATTTT.

CDR3 sequence reads: CASSPWGAGGKYEQYF. CDR3 bases: TGTGCCAGCAGCCCATGGGGGGCGGGAGGGAAATACGAGCAGTACTTC. The chain is built from TRBV28 and TRBJ2-7; 9 nucleotides align to TRBD2. The CDR3 is 16 amino acids. V lost 6 bases and J lost 4; bases outside the gene matches: 13. Looked up from germline, CDR1 is MDHEN and CDR2 is SYDVKM.

The J gene is TRBJ2-3, the V gene TRBV11-2; 8 bases fit TRBD1. Germline trimming cut 0 bases from V and 1 base from J; bases unmatched to any gene: 6. This CDR3 spans 17 amino acids. In germline, CDR1 is SGHAT, CDR2 FQNNGV. The DNA for the CDR3 is TGTGCCAGCAGCTTAGACAGGGGGCTACCGGGCACAGATACGCAGTATTTT. Translated: CASSLDRGLPGTDTQYF.

The chain links TRBV4-1 to TRBJ2-4; D unclear. V lost 4 bases, J lost 3 bases, and 19 bases lay in between. Germline-derived CDR1 and CDR2 are MGHRA and YSYEKL. The CDR3 covers 17 residues. In nucleotides, the CDR3 is TGCGCCAGCAGCCTCGAAGATGGGCTCGAATTCAAAAACATTCAGTACTTC. This codes for CASSLEDGLEFKNIQYF.

The chain uses TRBV7-9 and TRBJ2-1; D call uncertain. Looked up from germline, CDR1 is SEHNR and CDR2 is FQNEAQ (reference sequence). V shed 6 bases and J shed 8 bases, with 20 bases lying between them. The CDR3 totals 15 residues. In DNA, the CDR3 is TGTGCCAGCAGTCCAACGAACTACGCTTTCGATGAGCAGTTCTTC. It yields the protein CASSPTNYAFDEQFF.

The chain has TRBV11-2 and TRBJ2-5, with 7 bases identical to TRBD2. This CDR3 has 16 amino acids. CDR1 and CDR2 (germline): SGHAT, FQNNGV. Trimming took 3 bases from V and 5 from J; bases not matched to a gene: 12. CDR3 in DNA: TGTGCCAGCAGCTTTGTGGGAGGGATGGCTAGGGAGACCCAGTACTTC. Encoded protein: CASSFVGGMARETQYF.

The chain uses TRBV5-5 and TRBJ1-6; no firm D call. V was trimmed by 4 bases and J by 6 bases, leaving 11 bases between them. The CDR3 spans 14 residues. CDR1 and CDR2 (germline): SGHKS, YYEKEE (reference sequence). The CDR3 nucleotides are TGTGCCAGCAGCCCACGGGTAATTAATTCACCCCTCCACTTT. Its translation: CASSPRVINSPLHF.

CDR3 sequence reads: CASADSYQETQYF. In DNA form, the CDR3 reads TGTGCCAGCGCCGACAGCTACCAAGAGACCCAGTACTTC. V usage is TRBV27 and J usage is TRBJ2-5, with D maybe TRBD1 (5 bases). With 8 bases removed from V and 0 bases from J, the gap between germline ends came to 10 bases. The CDR3 sequence is 13 residues long. Per germline, CDR1 MNHEY and CDR2 SMNVEV (reference sequence).

This chain links TRBV5-1 with TRBJ2-3; D possibly corresponds to TRBD2 (5 bases). Trimming cost V 0 bases and J 1 base, with 9 bases left between them. Germline V gives CDR1 SGHRS, CDR2 YFSETQ. The CDR3 is 15 amino acids. Here the CDR3 DNA reads TGCGCCAGCAGCTTGGACGGGGAGCGCACAGATACGCAGTATTTT. Its protein is CASSLDGERTDTQYF.

The V gene is TRBV19, the J gene TRBJ1-2; TRBD1 agrees at 9 bases. CDR1 is LNHDA and CDR2 is SQIVND in the germline V gene (reference sequence). V gave up 6 bases and J gave up 2 bases; unmatched junction bases: 7. The length of the CDR3 is 15 residues. The CDR3 DNA is TGTGCCAGTAGCCCGACAGGGGGAAGGAACTATGGCTACACCTTC. This codes for CASSPTGGRNYGYTF.

This clone was seen just once. This chain connects TRBV2 to TRBJ1-5; 7 bases are a match to TRBD1. Looked up from germline, CDR1 is SNHLY and CDR2 is FYNNEI. V gave up 5 bases and J gave up 2 bases; unmatched junction bases: 15. The CDR3 runs to 18 residues. The CDR3 sequence: CASSRPSTGAGGNQPQHF. CDR3 coding DNA: TGTGCCAGCAGTCGACCTAGCACAGGGGCTGGGGGCAATCAGCCCCAGCATTTT.